The 15 T cell receptor beta chains listed next were all sequenced from one sample in a study of blood T cell repertoires in COVID-19. Method: immunoSEQ multiplex PCR; TCRdb's copy keeps in-frame clones and lacks some. The top ten hold less than 25% of the sample, which has more than 150,000 clones, approximately 87% seen once. Sequencing was done on a sample of peripheral blood. All receptors derive from a man in his 70s with active or convalescent COVID-19.

J is TRBJ1-6 and V is TRBV7-8; 8 positions agree with TRBD1. Unmatched junction bases numbered 6, after V lost 4 bases and J lost 1 base. CDR3 length: 17 amino acids. CDR1 and CDR2 (germline): SGHVS, FQNEAQ. The CDR3 reads CASSSDRVGSYNSPLHF. The CDR3 DNA reads TGTGCCAGCAGCTCGGACAGGGTGGGGTCCTATAATTCACCCCTCCACTTT.

J is TRBJ1-1 and V is TRBV7-9; maybe TRBD1 (6 bases). V was trimmed by 4 bases and J by 4 bases, leaving 19 bases between them. The germline CDR1 and CDR2 sequences are SEHNR and FQNEAQ (reference sequence). CDR3 length equals 16 residues. The CDR3 spells CASSSSPTGSFTEAFF. The DNA for the CDR3 is TGTGCCAGCAGCTCCTCCCCGACAGGCTCTTTCACTGAAGCTTTCTTT.

The chain combines TRBV27 with TRBJ2-7; D unclear. The CDR3 is 14 amino acids. The V end lost 3 bases, the J end lost 7 bases, and 16 bases lay between the germline ends. CDR1 and CDR2 (germline): MNHEY, SMNVEV (reference sequence). This CDR3 is CASSLSSPVEEQYF. The CDR3 coding sequence is TGTGCCAGCAGTTTGAGTAGCCCAGTAGAGGAGCAGTACTTC.

The chain uses TRBV2 and TRBJ1-1; D is perhaps TRBD1 (6 bases). The V gene lost 7 bases and the J gene lost 6 bases, with 12 bases spanning the gap. The CDR3 has 12 amino acids. Germline CDR1 is SNHLY and CDR2 is FYNNEI. The CDR3 reads CASNLQGPEAFF. The CDR3 DNA sequence: TGTGCCAGCAACCTACAGGGACCTGAAGCTTTCTTT.

The chain links TRBV10-1 to TRBJ2-5, with 11 bases matching TRBD2. CDR3 length: 17 amino acids. With V trimmed by 6 bases and J by 1 base, 10 bases remained unmatched. CDR1 and CDR2 from the germline V gene are WNHNN and SYGVQD (reference sequence). CDR3 DNA: TGCGCCAGCAGCGCCCCACTAGCGGGAGCGGGCCAAGAGACCCAGTACTTC. Amino acid sequence: CASSAPLAGAGQETQYF.

The chain recombines TRBV24-1 with TRBJ1-2; D gene unclear. The CDR3 spans 13 residues. The ends were cut back, 3 bases at V and 5 bases at J, with 9 bases in the middle. CDR1 and CDR2 (germline): KGHDR, SFDVKD. The CDR3 sequence: CATSDRGGYGYTF. The DNA for the CDR3 is TGTGCCACCAGTGATCGCGGAGGGTATGGCTACACCTTC.

Many counts were recorded for this clone. This chain uses TRBV19 with TRBJ2-1; TRBD2 might be the D (5 bases). The CDR3 runs 13 residues. CDR1 LNHDA and CDR2 SQIVND come from the germline V gene (reference sequence). The V end was cut by 2 bases, the J end by 8 bases, with 10 bases between. CDR3 nucleotides: TGTGCCAGTAGTATAATAGGGAGCGATGAGCAGTTCTTC. It codes for CASSIIGSDEQFF.

This sequence joins TRBV18 and TRBJ1-5; no definite D call. The CDR3 runs to 16 residues. Germline V lookup: CDR1 KGHSH, CDR2 LQKENI. Deletions cut 2 bases from V and 2 bases from J, with 13 bases between. Here the CDR3 reads CASSPNGPRGNQPQHF. The CDR3 nucleotides are TGTGCCAGCTCACCAAACGGGCCGAGGGGCAATCAGCCCCAGCATTTT.

The chain joins TRBV18 to TRBJ2-5; possible D gene TRBD2, 6 bases. Per germline, CDR1 KGHSH and CDR2 LQKENI. V lost 6 bases to trimming and J lost 3 bases, with 14 bases between them. The CDR3 is 14 amino acids. The CDR3 loop reads CASSDTRGKETQYF. For the CDR3, the DNA is TGTGCCAGCTCCGATACCCGGGGGAAAGAGACCCAGTACTTC. Together with reference TRBV18 and TRBJ2-5, the CDR3 gives the full variable domain: NAGVMQNPRHLVRRRGQEARLRCSPMKGHSHVYWYRQLPEEGLKFMVYLQKENIIDESGMPKERFSAEFPKEGPSILRIQQVVRGDSAAYFCASSDTRGKETQYFGPGTRLLVL.

The V and J genes are TRBV5-6 and TRBJ1-1, with D perhaps matching TRBD1 (5 bases). Trimming stripped 2 bases from V and 3 bases from J, with 17 bases between. The CDR3 is made up of 16 amino acids. In germline, CDR1 is SGHDT, CDR2 YYEEEE. CDR3 sequence (DNA): TGTGCCAGCAGCTTAGGAGGGGCAGGGCCGCACACTGAAGCTTTCTTT. As protein: CASSLGGAGPHTEAFF.

The rearrangement links TRBV30 to TRBJ2-1; 9 positions agree with TRBD2. The CDR3 is made up of 13 amino acids. The ends lost 6 bases at V and 7 bases at J; junction bases unmatched: 7. Germline CDR1 and CDR2: GTSNPN and SVGIG (reference sequence). The CDR3, as DNA: TGTGCCTGCGCGGGAGGGCTAAGAAATGAGCAGTTCTTC. This codes for CACAGGLRNEQFF.

The rearrangement uses TRBV5-1 and TRBJ1-3; 7 nucleotides agree with TRBD1. The CDR3 is 14 amino acids. V was pared by 4 bases and J by 2 bases, with 3 bases of the junction left unmatched. Germline lookup yields CDR1 SGHRS and CDR2 YFSETQ. The CDR3 protein is CASSLGTAGNTIYF. The CDR3, as DNA: TGCGCCAGCAGCCTGGGGACAGCTGGAAACACCATATATTTT.

This clone was detected once. The V gene is TRBV7-9, the J gene TRBJ2-7; tentatively, D is TRBD1 (6 bases). The CDR3 runs 15 residues. Germline CDR1 reads SEHNR; CDR2 reads FQNEAQ (reference sequence). V gave up 2 bases and J gave up 1 base, with 12 bases separating them. CDR3 nucleotides: TGTGCCAGCAGCTTATCGGACAGCCTGTCCTACGAGCAGTACTTC. This sequence encodes CASSLSDSLSYEQYF.

V gene TRBV4-3 combines with J gene TRBJ1-1, with unresolved D. The CDR3 covers 17 residues. The V and J ends lost 0 bases and 0 bases respectively, with 14 bases between them. Germline CDR1 LGHNA, CDR2 YSLEER. The CDR3 sequence: CASSQEEEGWMNTEAFF. The CDR3 DNA follows: TGCGCCAGCAGCCAAGAAGAGGAGGGCTGGATGAACACTGAAGCTTTCTTT.

This clone was recorded at least ten times. The gene calls are TRBV5-4 and TRBJ2-1; D is unresolved. This CDR3 has 14 residues. Germline-derived CDR1 and CDR2 are SGHNT and YYREEE (reference sequence). Deletions cut 4 bases from V and 12 bases from J, with 20 bases between. CDR3 coding DNA: TGTGCCAGCAGCCCGCCTATGGGCATGGAACGGCAGTTCTTC. Translation: CASSPPMGMERQFF.